One sample yielded the 30 T cell receptor beta chains listed below, sequenced in a study of human T cells and chemical hapten exposure. Time point in this sample: pre-sensitization, week 0. The sample's treatment: therapeutic diphenylcyclopropenone sensitization with weekly scalp DPC. In TCRdb, the RACE reads were re-called with MiXCR into one record per CDR3 protein. The sample gives 350,000 to 450,000 distinct CDR3 sequences, around 5.5% of which show up once; approximately 2.8% is in the top ten. The material sequenced was whole blood, taken in connection with sensitization to the hapten diphenylcyclopropenone (DPC). These receptors came from a woman between 45 and 65 years old with alopecia areata. Some clones in this sample may be carry-over from other donors' samples.

At least ten counts were recorded for this clonotype. The chain carries TRBV9 and TRBJ2-3, with D perhaps TRBD2 (5 bases). This CDR3 has 16 amino acids. Trimming removed 0 bases from V and 2 bases from J, with 13 bases in between. Germline V gives CDR1 SGDLS, CDR2 YYNGEE. The CDR3 DNA is TGTGCCAGCAGCGTAGCTTCACTGGGAGACACAGATACGCAGTATTTT. This gives the protein CASSVASLGDTDTQYF.

The V gene is TRBV9, the J gene TRBJ1-1; the match to TRBD1 covers 11 bases. The CDR3 runs 15 residues. V dropped 4 bases and J dropped 4; count of bases not matched to a gene: 6. Per the germline V gene, CDR1 is SGDLS and CDR2 is YYNGEE. Here the CDR3 reads CASSISGTGGTEAFF. The CDR3 coding sequence is TGTGCCAGCAGCATCTCCGGGACAGGGGGCACTGAAGCTTTCTTT.

The table lists this clonotype with a few counts. The rearrangement joins TRBV20-1 to TRBJ2-7, with 8 bases identical to TRBD2. Trimming cost V 8 bases and J 1 base; bases outside gene matches: 10. Germline V lookup: CDR1 DFQATT, CDR2 SNEGSKA (reference sequence). This CDR3 has 14 residues. CDR3 residues: CSSLTSGASYEQYF. The CDR3 nucleotides read TGCAGTTCCCTTACTAGCGGAGCTTCCTACGAGCAGTACTTC.

This clonotype was observed many times. The chain links TRBV3-1 to TRBJ1-6; D gene unclear. The V end lost 3 bases, the J end lost 0 bases, and 3 bases lay between the germline ends. The CDR3 is 14 residues long. Germline V gene lookup returns CDR1 LGHDT and CDR2 YNNKEL (reference sequence). DNA for the CDR3: TGTGCCAGCAGCCAGAGCTCCTATAATTCACCCCTCCACTTT. Translating it yields CASSQSSYNSPLHF.

This clonotype was recorded many times. The rearrangement joins TRBV28 to TRBJ2-1; 12 bases map to TRBD2. The CDR3 runs 16 residues. Germline CDR1 and CDR2: MDHEN and SYDVKM. V trimming: 2 bases; J trimming: 6 bases; junction bases outside the gene matches: 5. This chain's CDR3 is CASSLMGTSGSNEQFF. CDR3 bases: TGTGCCAGCAGTTTAATGGGGACTAGCGGGTCCAATGAGCAGTTCTTC.

V gene TRBV6-5 combines with J gene TRBJ2-3; D gene uncertain. Trimming cost V 4 bases and J 4 bases, with 12 bases left between them. Looked up from germline, CDR1 is MNHEY and CDR2 is SVGAGI. The CDR3 has 14 amino acids. CDR3 residues: CASSSPRQADTQYF. The CDR3 bases are TGTGCCAGCAGTTCACCGCGGCAGGCAGATACGCAGTATTTT.

This rearrangement joins TRBV5-1 to TRBJ2-7; 9 nucleotides align to TRBD1. This CDR3 is 15 amino acids long. Germline-derived CDR1 and CDR2 are SGHRS and YFSETQ. With 3 bases clipped from V and 5 bases from J, the junction kept 9 bases outside the gene matches. In DNA, the CDR3 is TGCGCCAGCAGCTCCGTACAGGGGGCGCGTAACGAGCAGTACTTC. Its translation is CASSSVQGARNEQYF.

This clonotype was seen at least ten times. The chain employs TRBV7-2 and TRBJ1-3; unclear D gene. V gave up 4 bases and J gave up 0 bases, with 13 bases separating them. The CDR3 extends over 16 amino acids. Germline V gene data show CDR1 as SGHTA and CDR2 as FQGNSA. CDR3 nucleotides: TGTGCCAGCAGCTCACTACAGATGAACTCTGGAAACACCATATATTTT. Translated, it gives CASSSLQMNSGNTIYF.

J is TRBJ2-6 and V is TRBV6-6; possibly TRBD1 or TRBD2 for D (6 bases each). The V gene's germline CDR1 is MNHNY and CDR2 SVGAGI (reference sequence). The CDR3 extends over 16 amino acids. The V and J ends lost 9 bases and 0 bases respectively, with 15 bases between them. The CDR3 nucleotides are TGTGCCAGTGCGGGACACGTTAGCTCTGGGGCCAACGTCCTGACTTTC. Protein: CASAGHVSSGANVLTF.

This clonotype was picked up a small number of times. The chain links TRBV5-5 to TRBJ2-1, with 8 nucleotides matching TRBD2. CDR3 size: 15 residues. From germline, CDR1 is SGHKS and CDR2 YYEKEE (reference sequence). V gave up 0 bases and J gave up 6 bases; unmatched junction bases: 5. In DNA, the CDR3 is TGTGCCAGCAGCTTGGGCATAGGGACTAGCAATGAGCAGTTCTTC. This translates into CASSLGIGTSNEQFF.

Comments on this clonotype: A much larger clonotype is one base distant, so this may be a read error. The chain links TRBV13 to TRBJ2-7; 7 nucleotides agree with TRBD1. Looked up from germline, CDR1 is PRHDT and CDR2 is FYEKMQ (reference sequence). The CDR3 length is 14 residues. The CDR3 spells CASGLGDSSDEQYF. As DNA, the CDR3 is TGTGCCAGCGGCTTGGGGGACAGCAGCGACGAGCAGTACTTC.

This clonotype was found many times. This chain joins TRBV5-4 and TRBJ2-2; D is undetermined. Trimming removed 4 bases from V and 1 base from J, with 11 bases in between. The germline gives CDR1 SGHNT, CDR2 YYREEE (reference sequence). The CDR3 runs to 15 residues. CDR3 in amino acids: CASSEAPRNTGELFF. The DNA of the CDR3 is TGTGCCAGCAGCGAGGCCCCACGGAACACCGGGGAGCTGTTTTTT.

This clonotype was observed many times. The chain recombines TRBV28 with TRBJ2-7; 9 nucleotides agree with TRBD1. This CDR3 spans 14 amino acids. V dropped 3 bases and J dropped 4; count of bases not matched to a gene: 4. Germline CDR1 reads MDHEN; CDR2 reads SYDVKM. CDR3 in amino acids: CASSLGTGLYEQYF. The DNA for the CDR3 is TGTGCCAGCAGTTTGGGGACAGGGTTGTACGAGCAGTACTTC.

This clonotype was detected many times. The CDR3 DNA reads TGTGCCAGCAGCTCGTCCCCGGCGGGGACATACACAGATACGCAGTATTTT. This codes for CASSSSPAGTYTDTQYF. The gene calls are TRBV7-6 and TRBJ2-3; TRBD1 or TRBD2 may be the D gene (6 bases each). Germline CDR1 reads SGHVS; CDR2 reads FNYEAQ. The CDR3 consists of 17 residues. V lost 4 bases to trimming and J lost 2 bases, with 19 bases between them.

This clonotype was picked up a small number of times. The V call is TRBV2, the J call TRBJ2-7; D is perhaps TRBD1 (5 bases). Germline CDR1 and CDR2: SNHLY and FYNNEI. The CDR3 covers 14 residues. The V gene lost 4 bases and the J gene lost 2 bases, with 12 bases spanning the gap. CDR3 sequence: CASSVDIRAYEQYF. Written as DNA, the CDR3 is TGTGCCAGCAGTGTGGACATACGAGCCTACGAGCAGTACTTC.

The table lists this clonotype with many counts. This rearrangement joins TRBV18 to TRBJ2-3; D gene ambiguous. From germline, CDR1 is KGHSH and CDR2 LQKENI. The CDR3 is made up of 17 amino acids. V shed 0 bases and J shed 0 bases, with 13 bases lying between them. CDR3 residues: CASSPPVQLYSTDTQYF. Here the CDR3 DNA reads TGTGCCAGCTCACCACCGGTTCAGCTTTATAGCACAGATACGCAGTATTTT.

The gene calls are TRBV28 and TRBJ1-2; perhaps TRBD1 as D (6 bases). The germline V and J ends were trimmed by 6 bases and 8 bases, with 13 bases remaining between them. The CDR3 sequence is 12 residues long. CDR1 MDHEN and CDR2 SYDVKM come from the germline V gene. The CDR3, as DNA: TGTGCCAGCAGGGTTGGGGGCGCGGGCTACACCTTC. Translated: CASRVGGAGYTF.

This clonotype was seen a few times. The chain joins TRBV20-1 to TRBJ2-2; possibly TRBD2 for D (5 bases). From germline, CDR1 is DFQATT and CDR2 SNEGSKA (reference sequence). This CDR3 contains 13 residues. V was pared by 6 bases and J by 4 bases, with 12 bases between. The DNA of the CDR3 is TGCAGTGCAGAGGGAAGAGGCACCGGGGAGCTGTTTTTT. Protein product: CSAEGRGTGELFF.

This clonotype was recorded at least ten times. The chain employs TRBV12-3 or TRBV12-4 and TRBJ1-2; a possible D gene is TRBD1 (5 bases). V lost 6 bases and J 4 bases, leaving 12 bases between the germline ends. The CDR3 runs to 13 residues. CDR3 protein: CASSSGHVYGYTF. The CDR3 region has the DNA TGTGCCAGCAGCTCCGGACACGTCTATGGCTACACCTTC.

There are a few counts of this clonotype. The chain carries TRBV6-5 and TRBJ2-3; D is unclear. The length of the CDR3 is 15 residues. CDR1 MNHEY and CDR2 SVGAGI come from the germline V gene. Trimming took 2 bases from V and 0 from J, leaving 9 bases between them. The CDR3 here is CASSYSSESTDTQYF. CDR3 nucleotide sequence: TGTGCCAGCAGTTACAGTTCCGAAAGCACAGATACGCAGTATTTT.

There are a few counts of this clonotype. V usage is TRBV7-2 and J usage is TRBJ2-2; 8 bases map to TRBD1. The V and J ends lost 7 bases and 4 bases, in that order; junction bases with no gene match: 8. Per germline, CDR1 SGHTA and CDR2 FQGNSA. This CDR3 contains 15 residues. CDR3 coding DNA: TGTGCCAGCAATCCAGGGGGCCGTATCACCGGGGAGCTGTTTTTT. As protein: CASNPGGRITGELFF.

This sequence joins TRBV2 and TRBJ2-3; D remains ambiguous. Germline V lookup: CDR1 SNHLY, CDR2 FYNNEI. Trimming took 6 bases from V and 4 from J, leaving 8 bases between them. This CDR3 comprises 12 residues. The CDR3 spells CASRAPSDTQYF. The DNA for the CDR3 is TGTGCCAGCAGAGCGCCTTCAGATACGCAGTATTTT.

V gene TRBV7-2 combines with J gene TRBJ2-3; 13 positions match TRBD2. Germline V gene lookup returns CDR1 SGHTA and CDR2 FQGNSA. Germline trimming cut 6 bases from V and 1 base from J; bases unmatched to any gene: 4. The CDR3 runs to 16 residues. CDR3 sequence (DNA): TGTGCCAGCAGGTTGACTAGCGGGGGGCGCACAGATACGCAGTATTTT. This translates into CASRLTSGGRTDTQYF.

This clonotype was seen a handful of times. The chain carries TRBV29-1 and TRBJ2-5, with 7 bases fitting TRBD2. The CDR3 contains 13 residues. With V trimmed by 3 bases and J by 8 bases, 9 bases remained unmatched. CDR1 is SQVTM and CDR2 is ANQGSEA in the germline V gene. Here the CDR3 reads CSVDWTGGRTQYF. CDR3 nucleotide sequence: TGCAGCGTTGATTGGACGGGGGGTCGTACCCAGTACTTC.

This clonotype occurred many times. The V and J genes are TRBV20-1 and TRBJ2-7; 7 positions agree with TRBD2. The CDR3 loop spans 14 amino acids. V was pared by 3 bases and J by 5 bases, with 10 bases of the junction left unmatched. The germline gives CDR1 DFQATT, CDR2 SNEGSKA (reference sequence). CDR3 loop: CSARYIRTSNEQYF. The CDR3 DNA reads as TGCAGTGCTAGGTACATACGGACTAGTAACGAGCAGTACTTC.

This clonotype was recorded a few times. This rearrangement joins TRBV30 to TRBJ2-7; D is unclear. Germline V gives CDR1 GTSNPN, CDR2 SVGIG (reference sequence). CDR3 length equals 10 residues. Deletions cut 3 bases from V and 3 bases from J, with 3 bases between. The CDR3 sequence is CAWSIYEQYF. CDR3 coding DNA: TGTGCCTGGAGCATCTACGAGCAGTACTTC.

This clonotype was observed many times. The gene calls are TRBV29-1 and TRBJ2-3; 10 positions match TRBD2. Trimming at V came to 2 bases and at J to 2 bases, leaving 7 bases not matched to a gene. This CDR3 comprises 16 residues. The germline V gene encodes CDR1 SQVTM and CDR2 ANQGSEA. This CDR3 reads CSVESPGLAYTDTQYF. The CDR3 DNA sequence: TGCAGCGTTGAAAGTCCGGGACTAGCGTACACAGATACGCAGTATTTT.

This clonotype turned up a few times. This chain uses TRBV7-9 with TRBJ2-5; D is ambiguous. Trimming removed 3 bases from V and 5 bases from J, with 7 bases in between. The germline V gene has CDR1 SEHNR and CDR2 FQNEAQ (reference sequence). CDR3 size: 12 residues. DNA of the CDR3: TGTGCCAGCAGCTTGTTATCGGAGACCCAGTACTTC. It translates to CASSLLSETQYF.

This chain joins TRBV5-6 and TRBJ1-1, with no clear D. Trimming took off 0 bases at V and 7 bases at J, with 10 bases between the two ends. The CDR3 covers 13 residues. Germline CDR1 SGHDT, CDR2 YYEEEE. Here the CDR3 reads CASSLGFPSEAFF. DNA of the CDR3: TGTGCCAGCAGCTTGGGCTTTCCGAGTGAAGCTTTCTTT.

This clonotype was recorded many times. This chain uses TRBV29-1 with TRBJ1-4; D unclear. Per germline, CDR1 SQVTM and CDR2 ANQGSEA. The CDR3 runs 14 residues. Trimming stripped 4 bases from V and 4 bases from J, with 13 bases between. Here the CDR3 reads CSVAWTADNEKLFF. The CDR3 DNA reads as TGCAGCGTTGCCTGGACGGCCGATAATGAAAAACTGTTTTTT.